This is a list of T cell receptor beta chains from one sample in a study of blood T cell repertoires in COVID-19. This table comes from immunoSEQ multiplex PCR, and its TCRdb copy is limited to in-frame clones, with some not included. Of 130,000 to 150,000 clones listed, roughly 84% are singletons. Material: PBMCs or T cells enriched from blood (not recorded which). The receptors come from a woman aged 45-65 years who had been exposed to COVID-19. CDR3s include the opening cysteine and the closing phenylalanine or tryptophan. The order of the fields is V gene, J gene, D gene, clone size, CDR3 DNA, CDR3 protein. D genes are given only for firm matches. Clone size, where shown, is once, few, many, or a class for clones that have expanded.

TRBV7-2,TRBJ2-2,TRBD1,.,TGTGCCAGCAGCCGCAGGACAGGGAACACCGGGGAGCTGTTTTTT,CASSRRTGNTGELFF
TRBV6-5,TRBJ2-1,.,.,TGTGCCAGCAGTTACTCGGCTAGCATAAATGAGCAGTTCTTC,CASSYSASINEQFF
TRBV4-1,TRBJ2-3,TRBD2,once,TGCGCCAGCAGCCAAGATGGGACTAGCAGAGATACGCAGTATTTT,CASSQDGTSRDTQYF
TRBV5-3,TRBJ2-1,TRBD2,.,TGTGCCAGAAGCGCAGGACTAGCGGGGGCCCTTACCGAGCAGTTCTTC,CARSAGLAGALTEQFF
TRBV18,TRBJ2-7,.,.,TGTGCCAGCTCGCCCGGGGTCTCCTACGAGCAGTACTTC,CASSPGVSYEQYF
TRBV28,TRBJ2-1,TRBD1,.,TGTGCCAGCAGTCTCGATAAAAGTGGGACAGGGACCGACAATGAGCAGTTCTTC,CASSLDKSGTGTDNEQFF
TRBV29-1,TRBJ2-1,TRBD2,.,TGCAGCGTTTCTCTACTAGCGGGCCTAAGGGGGAATGAGCAGTTCTTC,CSVSLLAGLRGNEQFF
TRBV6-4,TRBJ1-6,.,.,TGTGCCAGCAGTGCTGCGGCAGGGGAGCATAATTCACCCCTCCACTTT,CASSAAAGEHNSPLHF
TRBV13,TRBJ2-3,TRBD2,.,TGTGCCAGCAGCTCGGGACTAGCGGGGAAGACAGATACGCAGTATTTT,CASSSGLAGKTDTQYF
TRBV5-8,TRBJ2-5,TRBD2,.,TGTGCCAGCAGCCCCGGGACTAGCGGGAGGTATCAAGAGACCCAGTACTTC,CASSPGTSGRYQETQYF
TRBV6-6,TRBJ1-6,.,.,TGTGCCAGCAGTCTACGACAGGCGAGCTCCTATAATTCACCCCCCCACTTT,CASSLRQASSYNSPPHF
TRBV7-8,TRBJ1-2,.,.,TGTGCCAGCAGCCTACAGGGCGAGTATGGCTACACCTTC,CASSLQGEYGYTF
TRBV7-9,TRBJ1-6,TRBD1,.,TGTGCCAGCAGCCCCAGGGACAGGGCGGGTTCACCCCTCCACTTT,CASSPRDRAGSPLHF
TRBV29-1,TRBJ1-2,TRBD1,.,TGCAGCGTTTCCGGGACAGGGGACCTCTATGGCTACACCTTC,CSVSGTGDLYGYTF
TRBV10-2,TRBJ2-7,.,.,TGCGCCAGCAATAGAGGATCCGAGCAGTACTTC,CASNRGSEQYF
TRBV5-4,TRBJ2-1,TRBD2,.,TGTGCCAGCAGCTTGTATAGCGGGGCCTACAATGAGCAGTTCTTC,CASSLYSGAYNEQFF
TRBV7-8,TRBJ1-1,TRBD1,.,TGTGCCAGCAGCTTAGCTCCGGGACAGGGTTCAATGAACACTGAAGCTTTCTTT,CASSLAPGQGSMNTEAFF
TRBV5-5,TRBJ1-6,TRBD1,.,TGTGCCAGCAGGGGGACAGCAAATTCACCCCTCCACTTT,CASRGTANSPLHF
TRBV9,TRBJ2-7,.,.,TGTGCCAGCAGCGTAATAGGAGACTCCTACGAGCAGTACTTC,CASSVIGDSYEQYF
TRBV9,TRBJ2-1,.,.,TGTGCCAGCAGCGCCGATAGCCGACTCTACAATGAGCAGTTCTTC,CASSADSRLYNEQFF
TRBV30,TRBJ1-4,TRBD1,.,TGTGCCTGGAGCGGGACAGGGGAAAGTGAAAAACTGTTTTTT,CAWSGTGESEKLFF
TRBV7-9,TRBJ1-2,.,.,TGTGCCAGCAGCTCGGGGGTTCTCTATGGCTACACCTTC,CASSSGVLYGYTF
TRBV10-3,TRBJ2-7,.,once,TGTGCCATCAGTGGCCAGGGAAGCTCCTACGAGCAGTACTTC,CAISGQGSSYEQYF
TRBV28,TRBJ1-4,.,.,TGTGCCAGCAGAGCAGAAAAACTGTTTTTT,CASRAEKLFF
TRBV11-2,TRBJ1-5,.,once,TGTGCCAGCAGCGGAGGGCAGACCGCCGGGTTGGGGCAGCCCCAGCATTTT,CASSGGQTAGLGQPQHF
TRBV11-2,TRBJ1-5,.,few,TGTGCCAGCAGCTTAGAGGGGGCAAGCAATCAGCCCCAGCATTTT,CASSLEGASNQPQHF
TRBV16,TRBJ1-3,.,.,TGTGCCAGCAGCCAAAGGGGACTCTACTCTGGAAACACCATATATTTT,CASSQRGLYSGNTIYF
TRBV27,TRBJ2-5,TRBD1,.,TGTGCCAGCAGTCCCTGGACAGGTCAAGAGACCCAGTACTTC,CASSPWTGQETQYF
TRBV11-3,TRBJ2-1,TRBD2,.,TGTGCCAGCAGCGGACCCAGACTAGCGGGAGGGGATGAGCAGTTCTTC,CASSGPRLAGGDEQFF
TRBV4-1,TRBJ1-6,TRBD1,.,TGCGCCAGCAGCCAAGTCGGGACAGAATTAAATTCACCCCTCCACTTT,CASSQVGTELNSPLHF
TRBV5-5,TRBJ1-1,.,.,TGTGCCAGCAGCTTGGATCCGGGGACTGTGACTGAAGCTTTCTTT,CASSLDPGTVTEAFF
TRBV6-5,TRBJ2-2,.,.,TGTGCCAGCGCGAACGAACAGGGCGGCCGGGAGCTGTTTTTT,CASANEQGGRELFF
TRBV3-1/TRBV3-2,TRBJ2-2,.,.,TGTGCCAGCAGCCAAGGCCGGGAAATCACCGGGGAGCTGTTTTTT,CASSQGREITGELFF
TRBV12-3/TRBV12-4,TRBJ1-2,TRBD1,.,TGTGCCAGCAGTTTAGGGACAGGGGGTGGCTACACCTTC,CASSLGTGGGYTF